This TCR beta chain was retrieved from a study of beta chain features in type 1 diabetes. Whole-study results and caveats: In all four CD4+ subsets, TCRB CDR3 length was significantly, moderately reduced in type 1 diabetes.

In the case of this clone: The antigen remains undetermined.

Sequenced material consisted of expressed TCRB transcripts (all of the isolated RNA was reverse transcribed). Here immunoSEQ multiplex PCR was the method, and the copy in TCRdb shows in-frame clones only, minus some. The sample yields 130,000 to 150,000 clones, about 13% seen once. V was clipped by 5 bases and J by 3 bases; unmatched bases: 10. Germline CDR1 ENHRY, CDR2 SYGVKD. The CDR3 consists of 15 residues. Sequencing used central memory CD4+ T cells from blood. The rearrangement links TRBV10-3 to TRBJ2-7; 7 bases map to TRBD1. This receptor was taken from a man aged 18 to 30 with type 1 diabetes. CDR3 in DNA: TGTGCCATCAGTAAATCCGGGACAGATCTCTACGAGCAGTACTTC. Protein: CAISKSGTDLYEQYF.